These 27 T cell receptor beta chains originate from one sample sequenced in a study of T cell clonotyping in hematopoietic cell transplantation. The time point here: recipient sample about 28 days before transplant, after cytoreduction. Data came from immunoSEQ multiplex PCR; TCRdb stores just in-frame clones and leaves some out. The repertoire holds some 9,600 clones, with around 86% as singletons. The sample was peripheral blood mononuclear cells, taken before stem cell transplant. The receptors shown here come from a woman in her forties or fifties with chronic myeloid leukemia. Some clones in this sample may be carry-over from other donors' samples.

The chain links TRBV11-2 to TRBJ2-7; tentative D call: TRBD2 (6 bases). V dropped 5 bases and J dropped 3 bases, with 17 bases sitting between them. CDR1 SGHAT and CDR2 FQNNGV come from the germline V gene. The CDR3 contains 15 residues. CDR3 residues: CASSQHGGGGYEQYF. In nucleotides, the CDR3 is TGTGCCAGCAGCCAACATGGGGGAGGTGGCTACGAGCAGTACTTC. Complete variable domain (other parts from reference TRBV11-2 and TRBJ2-7): EAGVAQSPRYKIIEKRQSVAFWCNPISGHATLYWYQQILGQGPKLLIQFQNNGVVDDSQLPKDRFSAERLKGVDSTLKIQPAKLEDSAVYLCASSQHGGGGYEQYFGPGTRLTVT.

The chain combines TRBV5-4 with TRBJ1-1; D unclear. Germline V gene sequence: CDR1 SGHNT, CDR2 YYREEE (reference sequence). The CDR3 is made up of 13 amino acids. V was pared by 4 bases and J by 2 bases, with 9 bases between. CDR3 in DNA: TGTGCCAGCAGCGCGGATGGAAACACTGAAGCTTTCTTT. Its translation is CASSADGNTEAFF.

The genes are TRBV9 and TRBJ2-7; possible D gene TRBD2, 6 bases. From germline, CDR1 is SGDLS and CDR2 YYNGEE. V lost 1 base, J lost 5 bases, and 19 bases lay in between. CDR3 length equals 16 residues. The DNA for the CDR3 is TGTGCCAGCAGCGTAAGGGGTACTAGCTCGATCGACGAGCAGTACTTC. This translates into CASSVRGTSSIDEQYF.

V and J are TRBV4-1 and TRBJ1-2; the D gene is possibly TRBD1 (6 bases). V lost 2 bases to trimming and J lost 7 bases, with 11 bases between them. The CDR3 contains 13 residues. Germline CDR1 and CDR2: MGHRA and YSYEKL. CDR3 in DNA: TGCGCCAGCAGCCAACAGGGGACGTCTGGCTACACCTTC. Translation: CASSQQGTSGYTF.

The chain couples TRBV27 to TRBJ2-7, with 8 bases aligning to TRBD1. The J segment lost 7 bases and the V segment lost 8 bases, leaving 4 bases of the junction unmatched. This CDR3 comprises 11 residues. In germline, CDR1 is MNHEY, CDR2 SMNVEV (reference sequence). DNA of the CDR3: TGTGCCAGCGGAAGGGACAGGGAGCAGTACTTC. Its translation is CASGRDREQYF.

V gene TRBV28 combines with J gene TRBJ2-5, with 8 bases identical to TRBD1. The CDR3 is made up of 15 amino acids. V lost 2 bases to trimming and J lost 4 bases; unmatched junction nucleotides: 6. Germline V lookup: CDR1 MDHEN, CDR2 SYDVKM. The DNA of the CDR3 is TGTGCCAGCAGTTTAACAGGGGGACGGGGAGAGACCCAGTACTTC. Residues: CASSLTGGRGETQYF.

The chain carries TRBV9 and TRBJ2-3; D call uncertain. This CDR3 has 14 amino acids. Germline loops: CDR1 SGDLS, CDR2 YYNGEE. V lost 2 bases, J lost 2 bases, and 9 bases lay in between. This chain's CDR3 is CASSVAGDTDTQYF. The DNA of the CDR3 is TGTGCCAGCAGCGTTGCCGGAGACACAGATACGCAGTATTTT.

The chain couples TRBV6-5 to TRBJ1-5; no firm D call. Trimming shortened V by 5 bases and J by 3 bases, and 11 bases separated the two germline ends. Germline V gene sequence: CDR1 MNHEY, CDR2 SVGAGI. The CDR3 sequence is 14 residues long. In DNA form, the CDR3 reads TGTGCCAGCAGTCGCCGCGGAGCCAATCAGCCCCAGCATTTT. Its protein is CASSRRGANQPQHF.

The gene calls are TRBV29-1 and TRBJ2-5; D is unresolved. The ends were cut back, 2 bases at V and 2 bases at J, with 12 bases in the middle. The CDR3 extends over 14 amino acids. The V gene's germline CDR1 is SQVTM and CDR2 ANQGSEA. For the CDR3, the DNA is TGCAGCGTTGAATATGGAGCGATACAAGAGACCCAGTACTTC. It translates to CSVEYGAIQETQYF.

The V call is TRBV4-1, the J call TRBJ2-1; 8 nucleotides match TRBD2. Germline V lookup: CDR1 MGHRA, CDR2 YSYEKL. V shed 6 bases, J shed 12 bases, and the junction held 28 bases outside the gene matches. The CDR3 sequence is 19 residues long. The CDR3: CASRPHESPGLGADQGQFF. The DNA of the CDR3 is TGCGCCAGCAGGCCACACGAAAGTCCGGGACTAGGGGCTGATCAAGGGCAGTTCTTC.

The chain is built from TRBV10-3 and TRBJ2-1; TRBD2 matches at 12 bases. The CDR3 loop spans 19 amino acids. Trimming took 2 bases from V and 6 from J; bases not matched to a gene: 14. Germline V gene sequence: CDR1 ENHRY, CDR2 SYGVKD. CDR3 in DNA: TGTGCCATCAGTGAGGTAGGTAGGGCTAGCGGGAGGGTTAGCAATGAGCAGTTCTTC. Protein sequence: CAISEVGRASGRVSNEQFF.

This clone has a handful of counts. The J gene is TRBJ1-1, the V gene TRBV2; the D is unclear. Trimming stripped 7 bases from V and 4 bases from J, with 16 bases between. The CDR3 is made up of 14 amino acids. Germline V gene lookup returns CDR1 SNHLY and CDR2 FYNNEI. CDR3 nucleotides: TGTGCCAGCACCGTCAGGACCCTGGGCACTGAAGCTTTCTTT. Its protein product is CASTVRTLGTEAFF.

The table lists this clone with a count of one. This sequence joins TRBV7-8 and TRBJ2-1, with 9 bases matching TRBD2. The CDR3 runs 19 residues. Germline-derived CDR1 and CDR2 are SGHVS and FQNEAQ. V was pared by 1 base and J by 1 base, with 11 bases of the junction left unmatched. CDR3 sequence reads: CASSLGRKIAGASYNEQFF. CDR3 nucleotide sequence: TGTGCCAGCAGCTTAGGCCGTAAGATAGCGGGAGCGTCCTACAATGAGCAGTTCTTC.

Here the CDR3 DNA reads TGTGCCATCGGGGGGACAGGCCCAAACACTGAAGCTTTCTTT. Its protein is CAIGGTGPNTEAFF. The chain recombines TRBV10-3 with TRBJ1-1; TRBD1 aligns across 8 bases. CDR3 length: 14 amino acids. V was pared by 8 bases and J by 2 bases, with 7 bases of the junction left unmatched. The germline CDR1 and CDR2 sequences are ENHRY and SYGVKD.

The rearrangement joins TRBV4-1 to TRBJ1-5; D is undetermined. Germline V gene lookup returns CDR1 MGHRA and CDR2 YSYEKL. There are 15 residues in the CDR3. V lost 0 bases, J lost 5 bases, and 11 bases lay in between. The CDR3 is CASSQEVTGDQPQHF. For the CDR3, the DNA is TGCGCCAGCAGCCAAGAGGTGACGGGAGATCAGCCCCAGCATTTT.

The chain joins TRBV4-3 to TRBJ2-1; D is unclear. CDR1 and CDR2 (germline): LGHNA, YSLEER. The ends were cut back, 1 base at V and 2 bases at J, with 6 bases in the middle. CDR3 length: 14 amino acids. The CDR3 sequence is CASSQGRTYNEQFF. CDR3 coding DNA: TGCGCCAGCAGCCAAGGGCGGACCTACAATGAGCAGTTCTTC.

This chain joins TRBV7-8 and TRBJ2-5, with TRBD1 as a possible D gene (6 bases). V gave up 5 bases and J gave up 0 bases, with 13 bases separating them. The CDR3 runs to 15 residues. CDR1 and CDR2 (germline): SGHVS, FQNEAQ. Here the CDR3 reads CASSRGTIHQETQYF. The CDR3 nucleotides are TGTGCCAGCAGCCGAGGGACAATTCACCAAGAGACCCAGTACTTC.

This clone was found once. V and J are TRBV30 and TRBJ2-7, with D possibly being TRBD2 (6 bases). V shed 7 bases and J shed 1 base, with 14 bases lying between them. This CDR3 contains 13 residues. Germline V gene sequence: CDR1 GTSNPN, CDR2 SVGIG (reference sequence). CDR3 in DNA: TGTGCCTTTGGACGGGAGCTTTCCTACGAGCAGTACTTC. It specifies CAFGRELSYEQYF.

The rearrangement uses TRBV7-2 and TRBJ2-3; a possible D gene is TRBD2 (5 bases). The germline gives CDR1 SGHTA, CDR2 FQGNSA. Between the trimmed V and J ends, which lost 4 bases and 2 bases, there was a span of 7 bases. The CDR3 is 13 amino acids. CDR3 sequence reads: CASSSGFTDTQYF. DNA of the CDR3: TGTGCCAGCAGCTCGGGGTTCACAGATACGCAGTATTTT.

The V call is TRBV11-2, the J call TRBJ1-5, with D possibly TRBD1 on 6 matching bases. The CDR3 totals 15 residues. Germline loops: CDR1 SGHAT, CDR2 FQNNGV. Trimming removed 1 base at V and 6 bases at J, with 13 bases between. This CDR3 is CASSLAGGGGQPQHF. In nucleotides, the CDR3 is TGTGCCAGCAGCTTAGCAGGCGGGGGCGGTCAGCCCCAGCATTTT.

The chain combines TRBV6-6 with TRBJ1-1, with 7 bases fitting TRBD1. The germline gives CDR1 MNHNY, CDR2 SVGAGI (reference sequence). This CDR3 region has 15 residues. V was clipped by 6 bases and J by 4 bases; unmatched bases: 11. CDR3 coding DNA: TGTGCCAGCAGCCAACACCTGGGACAGACCACTGAAGCTTTCTTT. Translated, it gives CASSQHLGQTTEAFF.

The chain is built from TRBV5-4 and TRBJ1-4; 7 nucleotides align to TRBD1. The CDR3 covers 15 residues. Germline loops: CDR1 SGHNT, CDR2 YYREEE (reference sequence). After removal of 5 bases from V and 4 bases from J, the junction contained 8 bases not matched to a gene. The CDR3 region has the DNA TGTGCCAGCAGTGCCGCGACAGGGAATAATGAAAAACTGTTTTTT. It specifies CASSAATGNNEKLFF.

The rearrangement uses TRBV27 and TRBJ2-4; 8 nucleotides agree with TRBD2. The germline CDR1 and CDR2 sequences are MNHEY and SMNVEV (reference sequence). CDR3 length equals 14 residues. Unmatched junction bases numbered 4, after V lost 9 bases and J lost 0 bases. The CDR3 loop reads CASRSGGAKNIQYF. The CDR3 DNA is TGTGCCAGTCGGAGCGGGGGAGCCAAAAACATTCAGTACTTC.

The CDR3 nucleotides read TGTGCCAGCAGCCCATCACTAAGAGGACAGCAGTACCTCAATCAGCCCCAGCATTTT. This codes for CASSPSLRGQQYLNQPQHF. The chain carries TRBV27 and TRBJ1-5; maybe TRBD1 (6 bases). The CDR3 has 19 residues. Looked up from germline, CDR1 is MNHEY and CDR2 is SMNVEV (reference sequence). Trimming took 6 bases from V and 3 from J, leaving 27 bases between them.

In its sample, this clone was seen once. The gene calls are TRBV28 and TRBJ2-7; 10 bases are shared with TRBD2. The CDR3 consists of 16 residues. The germline CDR1 and CDR2 sequences are MDHEN and SYDVKM. V shed 6 bases, J shed 2 bases, and the junction held 10 bases outside the gene matches. DNA for the CDR3: TGTGCCAGCAGGCCACCGGGACTAGCGCCTACCTACGAGCAGTACTTC. Its protein product is CASRPPGLAPTYEQYF.

The chain links TRBV29-1 to TRBJ2-6; the match to TRBD1 covers 8 bases. Germline V gene lookup returns CDR1 SQVTM and CDR2 ANQGSEA. This CDR3 has 20 residues. J gave up 0 bases and V 8 bases, and 21 bases lay outside the gene matches. CDR3 residues: CSPTDRGPLIPFSGANVLTF. For the CDR3, the DNA is TGCAGCCCAACCGACAGGGGCCCTCTTATACCTTTCTCTGGGGCCAACGTCCTGACTTTC.

DNA of the CDR3: TGTGCCAGCAGGCCGGCGGGAGTTCTAAATGAGCAGTTCTTC. It is translated as CASRPAGVLNEQFF. The chain uses TRBV6-5 and TRBJ2-1; TRBD2 agrees at 7 bases. CDR3 length equals 14 residues. V trimming: 6 bases; J trimming: 7 bases; junction bases outside the gene matches: 9. The germline V gene encodes CDR1 MNHEY and CDR2 SVGAGI.